The 16 T cell receptor beta chains below come from one sample, sequenced in a study of CD8+CD57+ T cells in acquired aplastic anemia. CDR3 and TCR beta VDJ profiling relied on genomic DNA as the template. TCRdb recomputed calls from the reads with MiXCR, one row per CDR3 protein. Among about 110,000 distinct CDR3 sequences listed, around 53% were seen once. The sequenced material came from sorted CD4+, CD8+, or CD8+CD57+ T cells (not recorded which) from PBMCs. Receptors originate from a human donor in good health, serving as a control.

The rearrangement uses TRBV29-1 and TRBJ1-3; D is undetermined. V was clipped by 0 bases and J by 2 bases, with 8 bases between them. Germline CDR1 and CDR2: SQVTM and ANQGSEA. The CDR3 sequence is 14 residues long. CDR3 DNA: TGCAGCGTTGAAGACTGGGGTCCTGGAAACACCATATATTTT. As protein: CSVEDWGPGNTIYF.

The gene calls are TRBV10-3 and TRBJ1-2; D is uncertain. The germline gives CDR1 ENHRY, CDR2 SYGVKD. V gave up 0 bases and J gave up 4 bases, with 12 bases separating them. The CDR3 totals 15 residues. The CDR3 DNA is TGTGCCATCAGTGAGTCGACAAAGCCCTCCTATGGCTACACCTTC. It yields the protein CAISESTKPSYGYTF.

Concerning this clonotype itself: The junction does not match germline at one end; this may be a read error. The V gene is TRBV2, the J gene TRBJ1-3, with D hard to call. Germline CDR1 SNHLY, CDR2 FYNNEI. There are 12 residues in the CDR3. The CDR3 DNA reads TGTGCCAGCGGTGGGAACAGCAACACCATATACTTT. It codes for CASGGNSNTIYF.

The rearrangement links TRBV10-2 to TRBJ1-6; perhaps TRBD1 as D (5 bases). V was pared by 7 bases and J by 7 bases, with 8 bases between. CDR3 length equals 12 residues. Germline V gives CDR1 WSHSY, CDR2 SAAADI. CDR3 sequence (DNA): TGCGCCAGCACCGGGGGGAATTCACCCCTCCACTTT. Encoded protein: CASTGGNSPLHF.

As for this clonotype: One junction end does not reproduce the germline sequence, and a read error may be involved. This rearrangement joins TRBV24-1 to TRBJ2-5; 7 nucleotides agree with TRBD1. Germline loops: CDR1 KGHDR, CDR2 SFDVKD. The CDR3 has 13 amino acids. CDR3 residues: CASSRDSQETQYF. Here the CDR3 DNA reads TGTGCCAGCAGTCGGGACAGCCAAGAGACCCAGTACTTC.

This sequence joins TRBV24-1 and TRBJ2-1, with TRBD1 matching over 7 bases. V gave up 3 bases and J gave up 9 bases; unmatched junction bases: 13. The CDR3 extends over 16 amino acids. Germline V gives CDR1 KGHDR, CDR2 SFDVKD. The CDR3 region is CATSDPTGVDLGEQFF. In nucleotides, the CDR3 is TGTGCCACCAGTGATCCTACAGGGGTCGATCTCGGTGAGCAGTTCTTC.

The J gene is TRBJ2-5, the V gene TRBV7-9, with D possibly TRBD2 on 7 matching bases. This CDR3 contains 15 residues. Germline V CDR1 and CDR2: SEHNR, FQNEAQ (reference sequence). Trimming stripped 5 bases from V and 5 bases from J, with 18 bases between. The CDR3, as DNA: TGTGCCAGCAGCCCACTGGGGGGGGCGGGGGAGACCCAGTACTTC. Protein: CASSPLGGAGETQYF.

In its sample, this clonotype was seen many times. This chain links TRBV4-2 with TRBJ1-6, with D uncertain. The V gene's germline CDR1 is LGHNA and CDR2 YNFKEQ. V was cut by 0 bases and J by 7 bases, with 10 bases left in between. CDR3 length: 15 residues. CDR3 DNA sequence: TGTGCCAGCAGCCAAGATAGGGATGGGAATTCACCCCTCCACTTT. Its translation: CASSQDRDGNSPLHF.

In this sample, this clonotype turned up many times. V usage is TRBV29-1 and J usage is TRBJ1-2; tentatively, D is TRBD1 (5 bases). The CDR3 totals 14 residues. V was cut by 4 bases and J by 5 bases, with 17 bases left in between. CDR1 and CDR2 from the germline V gene are SQVTM and ANQGSEA. The CDR3 loop is CSVVAGLKPYGYTF. The CDR3 DNA follows: TGCAGCGTTGTAGCGGGGCTGAAGCCTTATGGCTACACCTTC.

The V gene is TRBV10-3, the J gene TRBJ1-2; no definite D call. The CDR3 runs 15 residues. Germline CDR1 reads ENHRY; CDR2 reads SYGVKD. V lost 0 bases to trimming and J lost 5 bases, with 13 bases between them. The CDR3 sequence: CAISESHLGVYGYTF. The CDR3 DNA reads TGTGCCATCAGTGAGTCTCACCTCGGGGTTTATGGCTACACCTTC.

A note on this clonotype: A much larger clone is a single base away; this may be a read error. The gene calls are TRBV3-1 and TRBJ2-5; the D gene could be TRBD1 or TRBD2 (5 bases each). The germline V and J ends were trimmed by 2 bases and 0 bases, with 10 bases remaining between them. The germline CDR1 and CDR2 sequences are LGHDT and YNNKEL (reference sequence). This CDR3 region has 15 residues. The DNA for the CDR3 is TGTGCCAGCAGCCAATGGGGGTCGTACCAAGAGACCCAGTACTTC. Protein sequence: CASSQWGSYQETQYF.

This chain uses TRBV25-1 with TRBJ1-6, with D unresolved. This CDR3 comprises 12 residues. CDR1 is MGHDK, CDR2 SYGVNS, per germline. The V gene lost 0 bases and the J gene lost 17 bases, with 11 bases spanning the gap. Here the CDR3 DNA reads TGTGCCAGCAGTGAATATGGAGGAGGATTCCACTTT. Amino acids: CASSEYGGGFHF.

This clonotype showed up many times. CDR3 bases: TGTGCCAGCAGTTCCAGGGGAATTGGAGCAGATACGCAGTATTTT. Residues: CASSSRGIGADTQYF. This chain connects TRBV7-9 to TRBJ2-3; D possibly corresponds to TRBD1 (6 bases). Germline values: CDR1 SEHNR, CDR2 FQNEAQ (reference sequence). CDR3 length equals 15 residues. The V and J ends lost 6 bases and 4 bases respectively, with 17 bases between them.

The chain uses TRBV2 and TRBJ1-2; 9 bases agree with TRBD1. The CDR3 has 15 amino acids. The V and J ends lost 1 base and 4 bases, in that order; junction bases with no gene match: 4. The germline V gene encodes CDR1 SNHLY and CDR2 FYNNEI. The CDR3 protein is CASSEGQGGIYGYTF. For the CDR3, the DNA is TGTGCCAGCAGTGAAGGACAGGGGGGAATCTATGGCTACACCTTC.

This clonotype was seen ten or more times. The junction does not match germline at one end; this may be a read error. This chain links TRBV7-7 with TRBJ2-1; 14 nucleotides agree with TRBD2. The CDR3 length is 15 residues. Per the germline V gene, CDR1 is SSHAT and CDR2 is FNYEAQ (reference sequence). The CDR3 reads CASSSGLAGGNEQFF. The CDR3, as DNA: TGTGCTAGCAGCTCCGGACTAGCGGGGGGCAATGAGCAGTTCTTC.

This clonotype was found a few times. The V call is TRBV7-2, the J call TRBJ2-5; D is undetermined. V shed 1 base and J shed 1 base, with 4 bases lying between them. The CDR3 is 13 residues long. CDR1 and CDR2 from the germline V gene are SGHTA and FQGNSA. CDR3 bases: TGTGCCAGCAGCTTAGGGCCCCAAGAGACCCAGTACTTC. Protein product: CASSLGPQETQYF.